Listed here is a single TCR beta chain. The data originate from a study of T-cell reconstitution after alpha-beta-depleted transplantation in children. Preparation of the TCRbeta library involved a method that used unique molecular identifiers. A single record per CDR3 protein comes from TCRdb applying MiXCR to the PCR reads. This table has 500,000 or so distinct CDR3 sequences, about an eighth appearing once. Trimming took 4 bases from V and 4 from J; bases not matched to a gene: 7. This CDR3 has 15 residues. Germline V gene sequence: CDR1 LGHNA, CDR2 YSLEER. The genes are TRBV4-3 and TRBJ1-5, with 7 positions matching TRBD1. Specimen: PBMCs, mostly from graft donor cells, collected 180 days after TCRalphabeta/CD19-depleted stem cell transplant. The clonotype was recovered from a female patient aged 2-9 years who had a stem cell transplant for aplastic anemia, so the T cells may come from the graft donor. For the CDR3, the DNA is TGCGCCAGCAGCCTCGACAGGGCCCTGAATCAGCCCCAGCATTTT. This codes for CASSLDRALNQPQHF.